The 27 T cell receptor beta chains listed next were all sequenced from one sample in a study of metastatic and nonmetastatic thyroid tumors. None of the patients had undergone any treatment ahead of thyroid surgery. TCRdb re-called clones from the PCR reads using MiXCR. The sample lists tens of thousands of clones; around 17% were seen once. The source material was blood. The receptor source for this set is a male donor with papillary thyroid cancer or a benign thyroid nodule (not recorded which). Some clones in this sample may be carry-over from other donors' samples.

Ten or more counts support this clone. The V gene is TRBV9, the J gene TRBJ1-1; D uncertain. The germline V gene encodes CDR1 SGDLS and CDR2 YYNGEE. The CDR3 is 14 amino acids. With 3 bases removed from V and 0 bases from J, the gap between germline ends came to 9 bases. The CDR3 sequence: CASSATPLNTEAFF. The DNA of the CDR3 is TGTGCCAGCAGCGCGACACCTCTGAACACTGAAGCTTTCTTT.

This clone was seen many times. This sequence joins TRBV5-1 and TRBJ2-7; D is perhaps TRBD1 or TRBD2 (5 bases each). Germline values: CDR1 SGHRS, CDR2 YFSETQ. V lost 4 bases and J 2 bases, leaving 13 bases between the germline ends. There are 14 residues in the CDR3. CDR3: CASSVNGGPYEQYF. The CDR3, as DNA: TGCGCCAGCAGCGTCAATGGGGGACCCTACGAGCAGTACTTC.

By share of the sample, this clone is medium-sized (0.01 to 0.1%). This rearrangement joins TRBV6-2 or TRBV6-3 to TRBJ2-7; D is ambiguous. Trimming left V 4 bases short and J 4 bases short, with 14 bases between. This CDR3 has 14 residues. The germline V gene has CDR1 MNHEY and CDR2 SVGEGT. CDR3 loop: CASSLLAAGYEQYF. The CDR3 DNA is TGTGCCAGCAGTTTATTGGCCGCCGGATACGAGCAGTACTTC.

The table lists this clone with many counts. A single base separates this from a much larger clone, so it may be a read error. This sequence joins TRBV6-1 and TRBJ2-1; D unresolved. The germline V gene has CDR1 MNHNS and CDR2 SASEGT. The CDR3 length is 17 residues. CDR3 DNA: TGTGCCAGCAGTGAAGCGTTTAGGGTTCTCCCCTACAATGAGCAGCTCTTC. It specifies CASSEAFRVLPYNEQLF.

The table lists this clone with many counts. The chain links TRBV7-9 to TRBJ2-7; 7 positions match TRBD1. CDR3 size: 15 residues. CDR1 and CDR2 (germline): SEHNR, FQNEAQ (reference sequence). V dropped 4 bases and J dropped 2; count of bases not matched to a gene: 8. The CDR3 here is CASSSGAGTAYEQYF. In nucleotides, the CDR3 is TGTGCCAGCAGCTCCGGGGCCGGGACAGCCTACGAGCAGTACTTC.

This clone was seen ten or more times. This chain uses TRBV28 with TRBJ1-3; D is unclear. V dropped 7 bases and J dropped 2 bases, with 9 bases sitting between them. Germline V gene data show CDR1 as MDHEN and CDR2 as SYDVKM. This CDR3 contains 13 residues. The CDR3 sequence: CASIEPAGNTIYF. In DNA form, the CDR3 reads TGTGCCAGCATCGAGCCCGCTGGAAACACCATATATTTT.

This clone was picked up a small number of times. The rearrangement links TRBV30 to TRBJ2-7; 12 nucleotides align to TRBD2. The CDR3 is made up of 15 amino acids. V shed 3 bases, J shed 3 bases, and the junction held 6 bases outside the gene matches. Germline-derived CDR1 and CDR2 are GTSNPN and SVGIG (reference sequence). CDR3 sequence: CAWRGLAGGYYEQYF. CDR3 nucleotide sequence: TGTGCCTGGAGGGGTCTAGCGGGGGGGTACTACGAGCAGTACTTC. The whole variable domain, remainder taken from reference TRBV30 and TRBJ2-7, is SQTIHQWPATLVQPVGSPLSLECTVEGTSNPNLYWYRQAAGRGLQLLFYSVGIGQISSEVPQNLSASRPQDRQFILSSKKLLLSDSGFYLCAWRGLAGGYYEQYFGPGTRLTVT.

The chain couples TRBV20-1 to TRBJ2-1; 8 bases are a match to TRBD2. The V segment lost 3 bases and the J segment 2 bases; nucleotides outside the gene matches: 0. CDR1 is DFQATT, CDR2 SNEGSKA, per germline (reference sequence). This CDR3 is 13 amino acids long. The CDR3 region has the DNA TGCAGTGCTAGCGGGGGGGCCTACAATGAGCAGTTCTTC. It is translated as CSASGGAYNEQFF.

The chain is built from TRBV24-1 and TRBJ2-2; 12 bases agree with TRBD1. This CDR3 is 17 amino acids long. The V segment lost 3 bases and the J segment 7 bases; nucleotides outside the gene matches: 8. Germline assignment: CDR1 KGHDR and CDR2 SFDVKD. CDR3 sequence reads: CATSDPGTGGDIGELFF. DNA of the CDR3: TGTGCCACCAGTGATCCTGGGACAGGGGGCGACATCGGGGAGCTGTTTTTT.

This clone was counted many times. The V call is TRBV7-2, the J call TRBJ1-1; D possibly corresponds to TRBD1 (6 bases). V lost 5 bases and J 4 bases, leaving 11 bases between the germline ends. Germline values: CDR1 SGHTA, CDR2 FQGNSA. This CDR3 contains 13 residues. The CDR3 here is CASSLDSSTEAFF. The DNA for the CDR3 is TGTGCCAGCAGCCTGGACAGTAGCACTGAAGCTTTCTTT.

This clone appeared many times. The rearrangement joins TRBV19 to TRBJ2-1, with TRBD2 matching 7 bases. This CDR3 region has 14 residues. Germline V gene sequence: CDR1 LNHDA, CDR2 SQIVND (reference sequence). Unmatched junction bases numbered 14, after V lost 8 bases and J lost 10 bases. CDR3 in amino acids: CASSAAGAPGEQFF. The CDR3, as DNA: TGTGCCAGTTCCGCGGCGGGAGCCCCGGGGGAGCAGTTCTTC.

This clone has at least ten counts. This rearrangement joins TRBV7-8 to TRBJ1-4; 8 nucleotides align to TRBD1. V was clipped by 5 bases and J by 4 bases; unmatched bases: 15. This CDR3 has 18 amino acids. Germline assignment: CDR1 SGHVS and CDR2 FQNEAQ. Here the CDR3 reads CASSTQTGVKGFNEKLFF. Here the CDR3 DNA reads TGTGCCAGCAGCACCCAGACAGGGGTTAAGGGGTTTAATGAAAAACTGTTTTTT.

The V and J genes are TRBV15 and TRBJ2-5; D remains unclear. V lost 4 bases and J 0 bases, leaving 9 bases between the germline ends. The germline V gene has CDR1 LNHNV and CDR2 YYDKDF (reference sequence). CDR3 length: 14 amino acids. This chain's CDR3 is CATSNARDQETQYF. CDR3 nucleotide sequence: TGTGCCACCAGCAATGCTAGGGACCAAGAGACCCAGTACTTC.

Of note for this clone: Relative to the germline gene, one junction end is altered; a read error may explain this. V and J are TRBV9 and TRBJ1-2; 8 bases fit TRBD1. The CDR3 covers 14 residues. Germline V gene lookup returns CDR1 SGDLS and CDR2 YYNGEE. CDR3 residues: CARSGPTGEAGYSF. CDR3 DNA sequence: TGTGCCCGCAGCGGACCGACAGGGGAAGCTGGCTACTCCTTC.

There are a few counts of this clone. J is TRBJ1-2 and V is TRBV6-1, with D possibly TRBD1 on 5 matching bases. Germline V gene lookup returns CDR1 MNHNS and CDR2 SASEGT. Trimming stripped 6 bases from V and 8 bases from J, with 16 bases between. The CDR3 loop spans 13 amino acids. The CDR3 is CASSPGTPGGYTF. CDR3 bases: TGTGCCAGCAGCCCCGGGACCCCGGGGGGCTACACCTTC.

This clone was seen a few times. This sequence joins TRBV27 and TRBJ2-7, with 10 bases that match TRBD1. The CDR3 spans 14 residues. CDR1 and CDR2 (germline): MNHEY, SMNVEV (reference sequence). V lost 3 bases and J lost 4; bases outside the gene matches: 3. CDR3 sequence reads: CASSLTGGLYEQYF. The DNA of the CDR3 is TGTGCCAGCAGTTTGACAGGGGGCTTATACGAGCAGTACTTC.

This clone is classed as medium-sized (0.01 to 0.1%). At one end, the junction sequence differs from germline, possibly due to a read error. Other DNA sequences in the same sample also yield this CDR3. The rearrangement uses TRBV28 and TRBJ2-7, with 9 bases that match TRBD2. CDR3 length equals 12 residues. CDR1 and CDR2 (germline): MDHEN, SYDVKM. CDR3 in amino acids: CASTPPRGGLRF. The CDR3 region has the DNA TGTGCCAGCACCCCCCCGCGGGGGGGGCTACGGTTC.

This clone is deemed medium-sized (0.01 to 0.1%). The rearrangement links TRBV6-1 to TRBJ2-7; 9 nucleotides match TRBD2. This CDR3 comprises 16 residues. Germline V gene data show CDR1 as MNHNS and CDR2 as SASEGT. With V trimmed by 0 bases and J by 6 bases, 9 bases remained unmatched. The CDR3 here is CASSEATLAGGLEQYF. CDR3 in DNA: TGTGCCAGCAGTGAAGCGACACTAGCGGGTGGGCTCGAGCAGTACTTC.

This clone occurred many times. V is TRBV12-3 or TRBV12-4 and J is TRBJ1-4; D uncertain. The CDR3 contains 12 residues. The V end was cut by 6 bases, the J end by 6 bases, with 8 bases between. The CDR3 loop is CASSVSYEKLFF. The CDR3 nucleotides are TGTGCCAGCAGCGTTTCATATGAAAAACTGTTTTTT.

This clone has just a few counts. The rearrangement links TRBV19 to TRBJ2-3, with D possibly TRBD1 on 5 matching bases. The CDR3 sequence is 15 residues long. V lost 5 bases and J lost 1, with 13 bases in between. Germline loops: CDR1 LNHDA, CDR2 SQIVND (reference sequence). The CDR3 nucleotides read TGTGCCAGTAGTCCCGGCAGGGATGGCACAGATACGCAGTATTTT. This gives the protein CASSPGRDGTDTQYF.

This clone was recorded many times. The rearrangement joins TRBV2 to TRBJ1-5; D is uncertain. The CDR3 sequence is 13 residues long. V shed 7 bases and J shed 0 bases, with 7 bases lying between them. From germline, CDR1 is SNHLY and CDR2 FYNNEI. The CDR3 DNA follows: TGTGCCAGCAAACAGAATAGCAATCAGCCCCAGCATTTT. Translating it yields CASKQNSNQPQHF.

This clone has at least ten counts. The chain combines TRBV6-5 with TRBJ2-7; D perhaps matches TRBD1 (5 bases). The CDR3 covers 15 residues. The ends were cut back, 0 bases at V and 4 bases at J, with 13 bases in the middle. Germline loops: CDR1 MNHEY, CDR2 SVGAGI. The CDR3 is CASSYSSGAGYEQYF. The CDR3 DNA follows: TGTGCCAGCAGTTACTCCTCTGGGGCTGGGTACGAGCAGTACTTC.

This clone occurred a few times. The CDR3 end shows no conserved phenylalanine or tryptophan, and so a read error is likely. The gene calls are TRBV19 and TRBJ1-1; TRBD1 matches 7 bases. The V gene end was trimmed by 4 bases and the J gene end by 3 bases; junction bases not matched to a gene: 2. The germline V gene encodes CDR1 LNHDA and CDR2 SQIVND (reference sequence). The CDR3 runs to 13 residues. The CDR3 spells CASSTDRDTEAFL. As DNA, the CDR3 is TGTGCCAGTAGTACCGACAGGGACACTGAAGCTTTCCTT.

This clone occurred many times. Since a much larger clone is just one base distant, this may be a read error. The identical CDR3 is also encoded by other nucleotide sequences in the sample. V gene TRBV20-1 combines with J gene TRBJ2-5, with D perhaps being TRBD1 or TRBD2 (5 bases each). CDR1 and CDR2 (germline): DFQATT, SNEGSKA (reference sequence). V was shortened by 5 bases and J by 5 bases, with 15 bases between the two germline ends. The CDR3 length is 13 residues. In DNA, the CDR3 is TGCAGTGCTCCAGGGACGGGGCAGGAGACCCAGTACTTC. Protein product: CSAPGTGQETQYF.

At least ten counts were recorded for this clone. CDR3 DNA: TGTGCCAGCAGCCAAGATTGGGGGGACACTGAAGCTTTCTTT. Residues: CASSQDWGDTEAFF. This chain links TRBV3-1 with TRBJ1-1; the D gene is possibly TRBD1 (5 bases). The CDR3 length is 14 residues. Germline V gene sequence: CDR1 LGHDT, CDR2 YNNKEL (reference sequence). The V end lost 0 bases, the J end lost 3 bases, and 8 bases lay between the germline ends.

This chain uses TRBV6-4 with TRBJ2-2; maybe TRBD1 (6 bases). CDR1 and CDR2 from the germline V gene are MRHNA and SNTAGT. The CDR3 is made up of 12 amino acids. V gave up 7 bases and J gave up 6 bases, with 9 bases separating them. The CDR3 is CASNRESGELFF. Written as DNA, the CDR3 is TGTGCCAGCAACAGGGAATCCGGGGAGCTGTTTTTT.

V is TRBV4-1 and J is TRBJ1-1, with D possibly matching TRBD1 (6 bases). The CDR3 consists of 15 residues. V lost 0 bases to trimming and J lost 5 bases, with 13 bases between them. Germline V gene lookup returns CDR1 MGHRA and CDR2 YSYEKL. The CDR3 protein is CASSQDQGLLTEAFF. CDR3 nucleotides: TGCGCCAGCAGCCAAGATCAGGGGTTATTGACTGAAGCTTTCTTT.